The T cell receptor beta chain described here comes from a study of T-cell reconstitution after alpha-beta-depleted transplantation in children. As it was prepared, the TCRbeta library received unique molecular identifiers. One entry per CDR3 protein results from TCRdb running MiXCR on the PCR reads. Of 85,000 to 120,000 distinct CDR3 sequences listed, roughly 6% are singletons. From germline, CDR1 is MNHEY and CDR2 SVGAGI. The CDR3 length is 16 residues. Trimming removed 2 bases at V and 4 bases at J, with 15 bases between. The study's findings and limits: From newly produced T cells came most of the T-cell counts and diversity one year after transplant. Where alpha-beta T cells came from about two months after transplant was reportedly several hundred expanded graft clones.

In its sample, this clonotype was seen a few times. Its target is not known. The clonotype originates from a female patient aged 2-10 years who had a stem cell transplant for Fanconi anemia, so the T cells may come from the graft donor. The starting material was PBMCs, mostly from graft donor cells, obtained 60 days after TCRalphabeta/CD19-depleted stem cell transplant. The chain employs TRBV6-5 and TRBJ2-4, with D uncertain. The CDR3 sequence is CASSYRDRTVKNIQYF. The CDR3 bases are TGTGCCAGCAGTTACAGGGATAGGACGGTTAAAAACATTCAGTACTTC.